Each of the 20 T cell receptor beta chains below was sequenced from the same sample in a study of cytomegalovirus exposure and HLA in healthy donors. PCR employed 60 Vbeta and 13 Jbeta primers. Sequencing used immunoSEQ multiplex PCR; TCRdb keeps in-frame clones, though not all of them. Altogether hundreds of thousands of clones are present, 75% to 85% being singletons, with the ten largest covering roughly 2.5%. The sequencing sample was made of PBMCs. All receptors derive from an older woman in good health and CMV-seropositive.

CDR3 sequence: CASSLRDAGGDTQYF. CDR3 nucleotide sequence: TGTGCCAGCAGCTTACGGGACGCCGGGGGAGATACGCAGTATTTT. V and J are TRBV5-8 and TRBJ2-3; D perhaps matches TRBD2 (6 bases). V dropped 2 bases and J dropped 5 bases, with 15 bases sitting between them. The CDR3 sequence is 15 residues long. Germline V gene sequence: CDR1 SGHTS, CDR2 YDEGEE.

V and J are TRBV2 and TRBJ2-7; 10 bases agree with TRBD2. Looked up from germline, CDR1 is SNHLY and CDR2 is FYNNEI. The J segment lost 7 bases and the V segment lost 5 bases, leaving 8 bases of the junction unmatched. The CDR3 has 14 residues. CDR3 DNA: TGTGCCAGCAGTCTGCTAGCGGGAGTGATTGAGCAGTACTTC. Translation gives CASSLLAGVIEQYF.

The rearrangement joins TRBV6-6 to TRBJ2-2, with 9 bases matching TRBD2. Germline V gives CDR1 MNHNY, CDR2 SVGAGI (reference sequence). The trim removed 4 bases at V and 1 base at J, leaving 4 bases unmatched. This CDR3 region has 16 residues. CDR3 loop: CASSSRLAVNTGELFF. CDR3 in DNA: TGTGCCAGCAGTTCCCGACTAGCGGTGAACACCGGGGAGCTGTTTTTT.

The rearrangement joins TRBV27 to TRBJ2-5; 7 bases are a match to TRBD2. V lost 4 bases and J lost 4; bases outside the gene matches: 6. Per germline, CDR1 MNHEY and CDR2 SMNVEV (reference sequence). This CDR3 has 14 residues. The chain's CDR3 is CASSSLGRGETQYF. Here the CDR3 DNA reads TGTGCCAGCAGTTCTCTAGGGAGGGGAGAGACCCAGTACTTC.

This chain joins TRBV28 and TRBJ1-6, with TRBD1 matching 7 bases. The CDR3 has 15 residues. Germline CDR1 is MDHEN and CDR2 is SYDVKM. V was pared by 6 bases and J by 6 bases, with 8 bases of the junction left unmatched. The CDR3 protein is CASRKGNRGNSPLHF. The DNA for the CDR3 is TGTGCCAGCAGAAAGGGGAACAGGGGTAATTCACCCCTCCACTTT.

V usage is TRBV7-2 and J usage is TRBJ1-3; D ambiguous. Per germline, CDR1 SGHTA and CDR2 FQGNSA. The CDR3 extends over 16 amino acids. V lost 0 bases, J lost 0 bases, and 9 bases lay in between. The CDR3 here is CASSLAAPFSGNTIYF. In nucleotides, the CDR3 is TGTGCCAGCAGCTTAGCGGCACCGTTCTCTGGAAACACCATATATTTT.

The CDR3 reads CASSIGLHTGELFF. The CDR3 bases are TGTGCCAGTAGTATTGGGCTGCACACCGGGGAGCTGTTTTTT. This rearrangement joins TRBV19 to TRBJ2-2, with D unresolved. Germline lookup yields CDR1 LNHDA and CDR2 SQIVND (reference sequence). Trimming took 3 bases from V and 3 from J, leaving 8 bases between them. This CDR3 spans 14 amino acids. Full variable domain (rest looked up from reference TRBV19 and TRBJ2-2): DGGITQSPKYLFRKEGQNVTLSCEQNLNHDAMYWYRQDPGQGLRLIYYSQIVNDFQKGDIAEGYSVSREKKESFPLTVTSAQKNPTAFYLCASSIGLHTGELFFGEGSRLTVL.

This clone was counted once. J is TRBJ1-3 and V is TRBV9, with D hard to call. This CDR3 has 14 amino acids. The germline CDR1 and CDR2 sequences are SGDLS and YYNGEE. V was shortened by 2 bases and J by 7 bases, with 13 bases between the two germline ends. The CDR3 region is CASSVSTPGNTIYF. The CDR3 coding sequence is TGTGCCAGCAGCGTTTCGACCCCGGGGAACACCATATATTTT.

The rearrangement joins TRBV5-4 to TRBJ2-1, with 8 bases lining up with TRBD1. The length of the CDR3 is 18 residues. V trimming: 5 bases; J trimming: 1 base; junction bases outside the gene matches: 14. Germline-derived CDR1 and CDR2 are SGHNT and YYREEE (reference sequence). The CDR3 sequence is CASRATVGRGPSYNEQFF. CDR3 coding DNA: TGTGCCAGCAGGGCCACCGTGGGCAGGGGGCCTTCCTACAATGAGCAGTTCTTC.

V and J are TRBV7-2 and TRBJ2-5; maybe TRBD2 (5 bases). This CDR3 region has 14 residues. Germline values: CDR1 SGHTA, CDR2 FQGNSA. Trimming pared 3 bases from V and 10 bases from J, leaving 18 bases between. The CDR3 region has the DNA TGTGCCAGCAGCTTTAGCGTCACGGCAGCCGACCAGTACTTC. Translated: CASSFSVTAADQYF.

V usage is TRBV30 and J usage is TRBJ1-5; D call uncertain. Trimming removed 2 bases from V and 7 bases from J, with 9 bases in between. The V gene's germline CDR1 is GTSNPN and CDR2 SVGIG (reference sequence). The CDR3 sequence is 12 residues long. The CDR3 spells CAWSSSGQPQHF. The CDR3 coding sequence is TGTGCCTGGAGTTCATCTGGCCAGCCCCAGCATTTT.

This sequence joins TRBV7-2 and TRBJ1-4; D is uncertain. The CDR3 contains 11 residues. The V end was cut by 6 bases, the J end by 5 bases, with 4 bases between. Looked up from germline, CDR1 is SGHTA and CDR2 is FQGNSA. The CDR3 reads CASSQNEKLFF. The CDR3 DNA follows: TGTGCCAGCAGTCAAAATGAAAAACTGTTTTTT.

The rearrangement uses TRBV19 and TRBJ2-7, with D unclear. V gave up 5 bases and J gave up 0 bases, with 8 bases separating them. Looked up from germline, CDR1 is LNHDA and CDR2 is SQIVND (reference sequence). CDR3 length equals 13 residues. Here the CDR3 DNA reads TGTGCCAGTAGTGCCTCCAGCTCCTACGAGCAGTACTTC. Its protein product is CASSASSSYEQYF.

The rearrangement joins TRBV28 to TRBJ1-5; unclear D gene. Trimming cost V 7 bases and J 3 bases, with 10 bases left between them. This CDR3 is built from 13 residues. Per germline, CDR1 MDHEN and CDR2 SYDVKM. CDR3 coding DNA: TGTGCCAGCAATAGCCCCAACAATCAGCCCCAGCATTTT. Amino acid sequence: CASNSPNNQPQHF.

The gene calls are TRBV6-1 and TRBJ1-1; maybe TRBD1 (6 bases). This CDR3 comprises 12 residues. V lost 6 bases and J lost 6, with 11 bases in between. Germline lookup yields CDR1 MNHNS and CDR2 SASEGT. CDR3 coding DNA: TGTGCCAGCAGCGAATACAGGGCTGAAGCTTTCTTT. Protein sequence: CASSEYRAEAFF.

This sequence joins TRBV6-5 and TRBJ1-1; D may be TRBD1 (6 bases). Trimming stripped 2 bases from V and 0 bases from J, with 10 bases between. The CDR3 consists of 15 residues. CDR1 MNHEY and CDR2 SVGAGI come from the germline V gene. The CDR3 spells CASSYPDRMNTEAFF. The CDR3 DNA reads as TGTGCCAGCAGTTACCCCGACAGGATGAACACTGAAGCTTTCTTT.

The V gene is TRBV11-2, the J gene TRBJ2-1, with TRBD2 matching over 9 bases. Germline V gives CDR1 SGHAT, CDR2 FQNNGV. This CDR3 spans 16 amino acids. J gave up 8 bases and V 1 base, and 9 bases lay outside the gene matches. DNA of the CDR3: TGTGCCAGCAGCTTAGGTACTCTAGCGGGGTGGTATGAGCAGTTCTTC. It is translated as CASSLGTLAGWYEQFF.

Turning to this clone: This CDR3 is also generated by other DNA sequences in the sample. The chain links TRBV7-8 to TRBJ1-4; D may be TRBD1 (5 bases). The CDR3 is made up of 15 amino acids. In germline, CDR1 is SGHVS, CDR2 FQNEAQ. The V end lost 5 bases, the J end lost 6 bases, and 16 bases lay between the germline ends. The CDR3 region is CASSLGRGWDEKLFF. CDR3 nucleotide sequence: TGTGCCAGCAGCCTAGGGAGGGGATGGGATGAAAAACTGTTTTTT.

The rearrangement uses TRBV5-1 and TRBJ2-1, with 7 bases matching TRBD2. From germline, CDR1 is SGHRS and CDR2 YFSETQ. The CDR3 runs 15 residues. Trimming removed 5 bases from V and 0 bases from J; junction bases left unmatched: 5. The CDR3 region is CASSPLASSYNEQFF. CDR3 DNA sequence: TGCGCCAGCAGTCCACTAGCGAGCTCCTACAATGAGCAGTTCTTC.

CDR3 amino acids: CASSVLLRVSTEAFF. DNA of the CDR3: TGTGCCAGCAGCGTACTTCTCAGGGTTAGCACTGAAGCTTTCTTT. The chain couples TRBV9 to TRBJ1-1; TRBD1 is a possible D gene (5 bases). Trimming cost V 1 base and J 4 bases, with 14 bases left between them. The V gene's germline CDR1 is SGDLS and CDR2 YYNGEE. The CDR3 sequence is 15 residues long.